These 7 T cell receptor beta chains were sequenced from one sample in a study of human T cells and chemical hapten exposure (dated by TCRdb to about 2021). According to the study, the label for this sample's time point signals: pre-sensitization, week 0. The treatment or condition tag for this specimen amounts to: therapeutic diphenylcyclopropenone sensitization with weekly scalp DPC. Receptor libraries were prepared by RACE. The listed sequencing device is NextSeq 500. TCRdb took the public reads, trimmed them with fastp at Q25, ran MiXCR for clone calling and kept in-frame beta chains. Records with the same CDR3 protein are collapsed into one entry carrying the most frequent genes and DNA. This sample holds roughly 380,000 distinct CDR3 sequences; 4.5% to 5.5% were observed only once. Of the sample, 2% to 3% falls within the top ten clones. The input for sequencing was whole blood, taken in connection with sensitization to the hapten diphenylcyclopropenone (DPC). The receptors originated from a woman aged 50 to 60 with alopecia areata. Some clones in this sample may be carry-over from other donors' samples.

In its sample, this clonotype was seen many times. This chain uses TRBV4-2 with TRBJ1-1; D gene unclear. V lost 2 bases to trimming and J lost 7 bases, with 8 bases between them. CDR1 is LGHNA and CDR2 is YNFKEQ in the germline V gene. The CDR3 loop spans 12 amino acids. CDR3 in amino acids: CASSQTPGEAFF. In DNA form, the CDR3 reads TGTGCCAGCAGCCAAACCCCCGGTGAAGCTTTCTTT.

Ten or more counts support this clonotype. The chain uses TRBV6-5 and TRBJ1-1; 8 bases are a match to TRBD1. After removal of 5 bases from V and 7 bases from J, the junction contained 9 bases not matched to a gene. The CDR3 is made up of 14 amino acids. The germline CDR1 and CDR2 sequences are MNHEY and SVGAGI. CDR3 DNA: TGTGCCAGCAGTCCCCGGACAGGGCGGGGTGAAGCTTTCTTT. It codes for CASSPRTGRGEAFF.

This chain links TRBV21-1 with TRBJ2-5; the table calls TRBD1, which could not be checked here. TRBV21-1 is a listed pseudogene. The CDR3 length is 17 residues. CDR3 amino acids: CASTQPGRGQVSKTQYF. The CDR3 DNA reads TGTGCCAGCACCCAACCGGGCCGGGGACAGGTGTCCAAGACCCAGTACTTC.

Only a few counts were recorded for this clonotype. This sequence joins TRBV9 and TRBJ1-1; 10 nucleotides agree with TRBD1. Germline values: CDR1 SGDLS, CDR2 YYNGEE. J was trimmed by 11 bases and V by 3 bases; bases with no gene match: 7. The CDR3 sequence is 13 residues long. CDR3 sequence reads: CASSGGQGRGAFF. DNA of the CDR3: TGTGCCAGCAGCGGGGGACAGGGGCGCGGGGCTTTCTTT.

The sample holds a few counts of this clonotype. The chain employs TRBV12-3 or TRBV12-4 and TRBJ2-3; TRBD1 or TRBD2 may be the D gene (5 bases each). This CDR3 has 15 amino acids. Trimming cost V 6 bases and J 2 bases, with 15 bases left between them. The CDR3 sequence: CASSSDGTLTDTQYF. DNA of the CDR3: TGTGCCAGCAGCTCGGACGGGACCCTCACAGATACGCAGTATTTT.

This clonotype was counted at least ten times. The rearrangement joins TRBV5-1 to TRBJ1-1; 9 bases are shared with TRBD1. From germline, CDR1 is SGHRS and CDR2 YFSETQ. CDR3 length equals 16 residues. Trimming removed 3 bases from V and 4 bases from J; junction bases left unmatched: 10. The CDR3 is CASSSSGTGYGTEAFF. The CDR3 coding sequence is TGCGCCAGCAGCTCTTCCGGGACAGGGTATGGCACTGAAGCTTTCTTT.

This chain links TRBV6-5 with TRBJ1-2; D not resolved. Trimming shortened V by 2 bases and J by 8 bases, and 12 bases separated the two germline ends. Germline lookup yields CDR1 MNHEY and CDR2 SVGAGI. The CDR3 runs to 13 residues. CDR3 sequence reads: CASSYGGASGYTF. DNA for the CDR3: TGTGCCAGCAGTTACGGAGGTGCTTCGGGCTACACCTTC.